This TCR beta chain originates from a study of shared clonotypes between healthy human individuals (TCRdb year 2020). For context, the study as a whole: The cohort included three men and a couple of women between 18 and 49 years of age. For each donor, three plates each were used for CD4 naive and CD4 memory, two plates were used for CD8 naive, and one plate was used for CD8 memory. The study deeply sequenced blood TCR repertoires of about 5 healthy adults to estimate repertoire size and the extent of clonotype sharing between individuals. Per donor, leukapheresis produced somewhere between about 0.85 and 9.5 billion PBMCs. To increase sequencing depth and limit assay-specific biases, different laboratories used diverse techniques to prepare libraries and sequence TCR repertoires.

V has 0 bases trimmed and J has 0 bases trimmed; junction bases matching no gene number 5. The CDR3 numbers 18 residues from cysteine through phenylalanine. The sequence is cut down to CDR3 DNA, 54 bases in frame from base 1. Reading the germline V gene gives CDR1 SGHRS and CDR2 YFSETQ. A word on this clone: There is no known antigen for this receptor. No base-level quality is on record; no much larger clone is a single base apart.

Using the deep immunoSEQ assay, TCR CDR3 regions were amplified from genomic DNA by multiplex PCR. Genomic DNA extracted from each cell subset was distributed evenly over all wells of several immunoSEQ 96-well plates, and each plate served as one replicate. For sorted subsets, approximately 190 ng genomic DNA, equal to tens of thousands of T cell genomes, was loaded into each replicate PCR. Purified libraries were measured with a Qubit 3.0 fluorometer, size-checked on a Bioanalyzer 2100, and measured again with the KAPA Library Quantification kit. A separate single-read 150-cycle Illumina NextSeq 550 flow cell was used to sequence each immunoSEQ 96-well plate. As for the original processing: The immunoSEQ output contained only junctional sequences without quality scores, so filtering could not match that applied to full-length reads. Sequences were annotated with PyIR, a Python wrapper for IgBLAST v1.9, and V/J genes and CDR3 were assigned using IMGT germline references. Reads were filtered out if the reads had weak V/J assignments (E-value above 1e-6), no CDR3, stop codons, out-of-frame junctions, or ambiguous translated residues. V3J clonotypes were defined as sequences sharing an identical inferred V gene, J gene, and CDR3 amino acid sequence. Percentage overlap between repertoires was computed as shared unique clonotypes divided by the size of the smaller repertoire. Repertoire richness was assessed with RTK rarefaction, the Chao1 estimator, and Recon v2.1 estimates of unobserved clonotypes. Generation probabilities were computed with OLGA for all TCRbeta clonotypes obtained by the gDNA method from a few donors. TCRdb carries this immuneACCESS record with in-frame sequences only. Its versions omit some clonotypes, under half of them owing to an unresolved V gene in the studies checked, with the rest unexplained. V, J and clone size derive from that table, while D and trimming were established from the DNA sequence. Across this sample there are roughly 2 million clones, with over 85% seen only once. Of the sample, 0.9% to 1.3% is held by the ten largest clones.

Broad study findings and their caveats: Approximately 5% of naive CD4, 3.5% of naive CD8, about 2.5% of memory CD4, and about 0.4% of memory CD8 clonotypes were shared across a few donors. Pairwise subsampling led to the expectation that sequencing depth would affect the degree of clonotype sharing among donors. The genetic and exposure-history diversity represented was limited by the small number of donors. Sampling was limited to blood, and TCR repertoires in tissue likely differ from TCR repertoires in blood. Incomplete sequencing was indicated by rarefaction of sorted-subset datasets, despite the large sequencing depth. Naive subsets generally had larger estimated clonotype richness than memory subsets did. Clonotypes shared by all four sorted-subset donors showed higher generation probabilities than non-shared clonotypes.

CD8 naive samples were obtained by positive selection for CCR7 among CD45RO-negative cells, yielding a CD45RA+CCR7+ population from which TemRA cells were excluded. The donors were healthy, HIV-negative adults with no recently reported acute infections or vaccinations. All donors were Caucasian adults living in Nashville, Tennessee, USA. After blood collection by leukapheresis, PBMCs were isolated using Ficoll-Histopaque density gradient centrifugation and then cryopreserved in the vapor phase of liquid nitrogen. Analytical flow cytometry was used to check the purity and quantity of each magnetically sorted T cell population. Genomic DNA was isolated from every sorted fraction and measured by UV absorbance on a Nanodrop 2000c.

Sequencing was done on a sample of naive CD8+ T cells sorted from blood. The label giving this sample's cell subset or site can be read as: CD45RA+CCR7+. This chain is built from TRBV5-1 and TRBJ2-3, with 12 bases matching TRBD2. The sequence derives from a man between 18 and 35 years old in good health. The DNA sequence is given as TGCGCCAGCAGCTTGGGACTAGCGGGAGTCCTTAGCACAGATACGCAGTATTTT. Its protein product is CASSLGLAGVLSTDTQYF. Reference TRBV5-1 and TRBJ2-3 proteins supply the regions before and after the CDR3; the full variable domain is: KAGVTQTPRYLIKTRGQQVTLSCSPISGHRSVSWYQQTPGQGLQFLFEYFSETQRNKGNFPGRFSGRQFSNSRSEMNVSTLELGDSALYLCASSLGLAGVLSTDTQYFGPGTRLTVL.